Sequencing of this T cell receptor beta chain was carried out in a study of blood T cells in healthy people across ages. Study-level background: Template switching recovered approximately one barcoded beta molecule for every two T cells.

Alongside a J-beta primer mix, a sample-barcoded 5' primer served in a second PCR lasting 7 to 11 cycles. Each CDR3 protein gets one entry after TCRdb re-called the 5' RACE reads with MiXCR. The sample has over 1,500,000 distinct CDR3 sequences; roughly 49% are singletons. The CDR3 contains 13 residues. V was trimmed by 2 bases and J by 4 bases, leaving 5 bases between them. Per the germline V gene, CDR1 is KGHDR and CDR2 is SFDVKD. This receptor was taken from a woman between 40 and 50 years old in good health. Source material: blood. This sequence joins TRBV24-1 and TRBJ2-4; D remains ambiguous. The CDR3 loop is CATSDSPKNIQYF. The CDR3 DNA sequence: TGTGCCACCAGTGATTCTCCAAAAAACATTCAGTACTTC.